This T cell receptor (beta chain) was recorded in a study of identical twins. In regard to this clonotype: Its cognate antigen is unknown. One end of the junction fails to match germline, which may point to a read error.

Study conclusions and caveats: Low generation probability was overrepresented in out-of-frame alpha sequences shared by twins.

Looked up from germline, CDR1 is SGHAT and CDR2 is FQNNGV. CDR3 size: 15 residues. TCRdb passed the 5' RACE reads through MiXCR, listing each CDR3 protein once. The sample includes approximately 490,000 distinct CDR3 sequences, about a fifth of them seen just once. The same sample was also studied in work on yellow fever vaccine responses in identical twins.

This clonotype originated in a woman between 18 and 29 years old in good health. The V call is TRBV11-2, the J call TRBJ1-2; a weak D match, TRBD1 (6 bases). Sequencing was done on a sample of CD4+ T cells sorted from blood. The CDR3 loop is CASSLAGGVGYGYTF. CDR3 bases: TGTGCCAGCAGTTTAGCGGGGGGCGTTGGGTATGGCTACACCTTC.